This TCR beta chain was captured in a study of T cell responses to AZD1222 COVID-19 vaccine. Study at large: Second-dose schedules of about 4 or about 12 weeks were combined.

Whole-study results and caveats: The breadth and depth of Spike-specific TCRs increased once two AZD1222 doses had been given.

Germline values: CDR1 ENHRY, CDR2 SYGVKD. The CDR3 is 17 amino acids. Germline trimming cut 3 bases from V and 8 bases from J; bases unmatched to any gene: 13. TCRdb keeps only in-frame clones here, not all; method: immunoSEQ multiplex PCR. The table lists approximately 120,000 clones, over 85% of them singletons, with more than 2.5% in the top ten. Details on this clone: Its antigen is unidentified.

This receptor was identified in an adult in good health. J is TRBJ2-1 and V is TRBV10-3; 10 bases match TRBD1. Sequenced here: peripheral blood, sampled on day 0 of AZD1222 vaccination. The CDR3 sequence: CAISDPGGGTGAHEQFF. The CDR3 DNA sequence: TGTGCCATCAGTGATCCGGGTGGAGGGACAGGGGCTCATGAGCAGTTCTTC.